What follows are 12 T cell receptor beta chains derived from one specimen sequenced in a study of T-cell memory formation after mild COVID-19. TCRdb redid the calling of the 5' RACE reads with MiXCR, one entry per CDR3 protein. In the table there are approximately 340,000 distinct CDR3 sequences, 13% of which are singletons. The source material was PBMCs or a T cell subset sorted from them (not recorded which). The receptor set was obtained from a young man who had mild COVID-19 (a few samples of this study predate the infection). Cell type and time point are not known.

The rearrangement uses TRBV20-1 and TRBJ2-1; 11 nucleotides align to TRBD2. J lost 7 bases, V lost 5 bases, and 4 bases had no gene match. This CDR3 contains 13 residues. CDR1 DFQATT and CDR2 SNEGSKA come from the germline V gene (reference sequence). CDR3 protein: CSAGTSGLNEQFF. The CDR3 nucleotides are TGCAGTGCTGGGACTAGCGGCCTGAATGAGCAGTTCTTC.

The chain recombines TRBV20-1 with TRBJ1-2, with 11 bases matching TRBD1. CDR3 length: 12 amino acids. Trimming took 1 base from V and 12 from J; bases not matched to a gene: 4. The V gene's germline CDR1 is DFQATT and CDR2 SNEGSKA (reference sequence). This CDR3 reads CSARGDRGLHTF. The DNA of the CDR3 is TGCAGTGCTAGAGGGGACAGGGGGTTACACACCTTC.

This clonotype appeared a few times. V is TRBV4-1 and J is TRBJ1-1, with TRBD1 matching 8 bases. The CDR3 contains 15 residues. With V trimmed by 3 bases and J by 3 bases, 6 bases remained unmatched. Germline lookup yields CDR1 MGHRA and CDR2 YSYEKL. CDR3: CASSHFRGRDTEAFF. The CDR3 bases are TGCGCCAGCAGCCACTTCAGGGGGCGCGACACTGAAGCTTTCTTT.

The gene calls are TRBV5-1 and TRBJ2-7; perhaps TRBD1 as D (6 bases). The CDR3 is 13 residues long. V was pared by 0 bases and J by 3 bases, with 7 bases between. Germline lookup yields CDR1 SGHRS and CDR2 YFSETQ. Here the CDR3 DNA reads TGCGCCAGCAGCTTGGGACAGGACTACGAGCAGTACTTC. Protein product: CASSLGQDYEQYF.

The chain carries TRBV20-1 and TRBJ1-5; D call uncertain. The CDR3 has 13 amino acids. Trimming stripped 6 bases from V and 2 bases from J, with 11 bases between. Germline CDR1 DFQATT, CDR2 SNEGSKA (reference sequence). The CDR3 DNA follows: TGCAGTGCAACATCTCCGGGCAATCAGCCCCAGCATTTT. Its translation is CSATSPGNQPQHF.

About this clonotype: This could be a read error, since a much larger clone is one nucleotide away. The J gene is TRBJ1-1, the V gene TRBV6-6; D gene ambiguous. CDR3 length equals 10 residues. V gave up 8 bases and J gave up 2 bases, with 3 bases separating them. Germline V CDR1 and CDR2: MNHNY, SVGAGI (reference sequence). The DNA for the CDR3 is TGTGCCAGCGAAAACACTGAAGCTTTCTTT. It translates to CASENTEAFF.

The chain carries TRBV4-1 and TRBJ1-4; D is ambiguous. Germline CDR1 and CDR2: MGHRA and YSYEKL. Deletions cut 2 bases from V and 8 bases from J, with 9 bases between. The CDR3 is 13 amino acids. The CDR3 spells CASSQPNGEKLFF. The CDR3 DNA reads TGCGCCAGCAGCCAACCGAACGGGGAAAAACTGTTTTTT.

This chain links TRBV12-3 or TRBV12-4 with TRBJ2-1; either TRBD1 or TRBD2 may fit D (5 bases each). V was cut by 0 bases and J by 8 bases, with 14 bases left in between. The CDR3 loop spans 15 amino acids. CDR3 sequence (DNA): TGTGCCAGCAGTTTAGCGCCGGGGCGTGCCGATGAGCAGTTCTTC. Translation: CASSLAPGRADEQFF.

This clonotype occurred once. The chain links TRBV3-1 to TRBJ1-5, with D hard to call. Germline-derived CDR1 and CDR2 are LGHDT and YNNKEL (reference sequence). This CDR3 is 12 amino acids long. The V and J ends lost 4 bases and 6 bases respectively, with 7 bases between them. The CDR3 here is CASSPGSQPQHF. CDR3 DNA: TGTGCCAGCAGCCCCGGGAGTCAGCCCCAGCATTTT.

This clonotype came up a few times. The chain combines TRBV12-3 or TRBV12-4 with TRBJ2-2, with D perhaps matching TRBD1 or TRBD2 (6 bases each). The V and J ends lost 3 bases and 6 bases respectively, with 8 bases between them. The CDR3 is 13 residues long. The CDR3 reads CASSFRGPGELFF. In DNA, the CDR3 is TGTGCCAGCAGTTTCCGGGGGCCCGGGGAGCTGTTTTTT.

The CDR3 nucleotides read TGTGCCAGCAGCTTAGCCCCCGGGACAGCCTCCTACGAGCAGTACGTC. Translating it yields CASSLAPGTASYEQYV. The V call is TRBV11-2, the J call TRBJ2-7; 7 bases line up with TRBD1. The junction had 6 bases not matched to a gene; V was cut back by 1 base and J by 0 bases. Germline-derived CDR1 and CDR2 are SGHAT and FQNNGV. The CDR3 is 16 amino acids.

This clonotype was found a few times. The rearrangement links TRBV28 to TRBJ2-3; D assignment may be TRBD1 or TRBD2 (5 bases each). In germline, CDR1 is MDHEN, CDR2 SYDVKM. There are 13 residues in the CDR3. V lost 5 bases to trimming and J lost 6 bases, with 12 bases between them. The CDR3 protein is CASSGGTADTQYF. CDR3 nucleotides: TGTGCCAGCAGTGGGGGTACGGCGGATACGCAGTATTTT.